The entry that follows covers one T cell receptor beta chain sequence. The data belong to a study of blood T cell repertoires in COVID-19. V lost 0 bases and J lost 1, with 12 bases in between. CDR1 is MGHRA, CDR2 YSYEKL, per germline. This CDR3 is built from 16 residues. Original processing notes: Estimated nucleated cell counts came from reference gene primer amplification. Some clones are missing from TCRdb's copy, which holds only in-frame ones; the method was immunoSEQ multiplex PCR. From that table come the V and J calls and clone size; the DNA was used to work out D and trimming. Found here are some 400,000 clones, about 87% of them singletons; the top ten hold 2% to 2.5%.

This clonotype originated in a woman aged 60-75 years with COVID-19, enrolled during active disease. The chain uses TRBV4-1 and TRBJ1-1; maybe TRBD1 (5 bases). Specimen: peripheral blood. CDR3 in amino acids: CASSQDWGGPNTEAFF. DNA of the CDR3: TGCGCCAGCAGCCAAGACTGGGGGGGACCGAACACTGAAGCTTTCTTT.